This T cell receptor (beta chain) appears in the sequencing data of a study of T cells after yellow fever vaccination. In this sample, this clonotype turned up a few times. The CDR3 loop spans 15 amino acids. V was clipped by 2 bases and J by 3 bases; unmatched bases: 3. Looked up from germline, CDR1 is SEHNR and CDR2 is FQNEAQ (reference sequence). It was through 5'RACE template switching that TCR cDNA was made, with a universal primer site and UMIs added. In TCRdb, the 5' RACE reads were re-called with MiXCR into one record per CDR3 protein. The data contain around 340,000 distinct CDR3 sequences, 8.7% of them singletons.

The clonotype was recovered from a man aged 18 to 29 who received the YFV17D yellow fever vaccine. The source was PBMCs, collected on the day of the first yellow fever vaccination. V gene TRBV7-9 combines with J gene TRBJ2-1, with 8 nucleotides matching TRBD2. DNA of the CDR3: TGTGCCAGCAGCTTAAGTACTAGCGGCTACAATGAGCAGTTCTTC. Translated, it gives CASSLSTSGYNEQFF. The complete variable domain, with remaining parts taken from reference TRBV7-9 and TRBJ2-1, reads DTGVSQNPRHKITKRGQNVTFRCDPISEHNRLYWYRQTLGQGPEFLTYFQNEAQLEKSRLLSDRFSAERPKGSFSTLEIQRTEQGDSAMYLCASSLSTSGYNEQFFGPGTRLTVL.